This TCR beta chain was identified in a study of blood T cell repertoires in COVID-19. As for the study in general: The origin of the acute and convalescent COVID-19 samples was the United States, Italy and Spain. T cells, B-cell-depleted T cells, or PBMCs provided the cDNA or gDNA that served as material.

Original processing notes: Reference gene primer amplification in the assay estimated nucleated cell counts. Profiling relied on immunoSEQ multiplex PCR, and the TCRdb table lists in-frame clones only, not all of them. The D gene and trimming were derived from the DNA, and the V and J assignments and clone size from that table. Of approximately 210,000 clones detected, 84% appear once; the ten largest clones hold about 8%. Sequencing was done on a sample of peripheral blood. The source of this sequence is a woman aged 50 to 60 with active or convalescent COVID-19.

The CDR3 loop reads CASSLGTSGSDTQYF. In nucleotides, the CDR3 is TGTGCCAGCAGCCTAGGGACTAGCGGGAGCGATACGCAGTATTTT. The V call is TRBV7-3, the J call TRBJ2-3, with 14 bases lining up with TRBD2. CDR3 size: 15 residues. The V gene end was trimmed by 5 bases and the J gene end by 6 bases; junction bases not matched to a gene: 4. From germline, CDR1 is SGHTA and CDR2 FQGTGA.